The rows below give T cell receptor beta chains drawn from one sample of a study of response to subunit inactivated influenza vaccine. TCRdb re-analysed the RT-PCR reads in MiXCR, keeping a single row per CDR3 protein. Altogether 500,000 to 600,000 distinct CDR3 sequences are present, around 8% being singletons, with the ten largest covering over 10%. The sequencing used PBMCs from blood, collected about 23 months after vaccination. The receptor source for this set is a man aged 45-69 years who received an inactivated influenza vaccine. Each CDR3 is given with its conserved first and last residue. D genes are given only for firm matches. Not every row has a clone size; where given, it reads once, few, many or a size class.

d_gene	j_gene	v_gene	abundance	CDR3aa	CDR3nt
-	TRBJ1-5	TRBV12-3/TRBV12-4	few	CASSFENQPQHF	TGTGCCAGCAGTTTTGAGAATCAGCCCCAGCATTTT
-	TRBJ2-3	TRBV4-1	-	CASSQDGTSTDTQYF	TGCGCCAGCAGCCAAGACGGAACTAGCACAGATACGCAGTATTTT
-	TRBJ1-6	TRBV20-1	once	CSARRRGGSYNSPLHF	TGCAGTGCTAGACGCCGGGGTGGATCCTATAATTCACCCCTCCACTTT
TRBD1	TRBJ2-5	TRBV20-1	few	CSASTYNRGRETQYF	TGCAGTGCTAGTACATACAACAGGGGGCGAGAGACCCAGTACTTC
-	TRBJ2-7	TRBV20-1	-	CCARDRVGGSYEQYF	TGCTGTGCTAGAGATCGGGTGGGGGGTTCCTACGAGCAGTACTTC
TRBD1	TRBJ2-7	TRBV4-3	-	CASSQGDRAEQYF	TGCGCCAGCAGCCAAGGAGACAGGGCCGAGCAGTACTTC
TRBD1	TRBJ2-7	TRBV2	-	CASSEDRGHNEQYF	TGTGCCAGCAGTGAAGACAGGGGTCACAACGAGCAGTACTTC
-	TRBJ2-1	TRBV18	few	CASSGRIRDTANEQFF	TGTGCCAGCTCAGGGAGGATCCGGGACACCGCCAATGAGCAGTTCTTC
-	TRBJ2-3	TRBV7-9	-	CASSLAAGVGTDTQYF	TGTGCCAGCAGCTTAGCGGCAGGGGTGGGCACAGATACGCAGTATTTT
-	TRBJ2-3	TRBV20-1	few	CSADGGTDTQYF	TGCAGTGCTGACGGGGGCACAGATACGCAGTATTTT
TRBD1	TRBJ1-5	TRBV18	many	CASSPDGTGRPQHF	TGTGCCAGCTCACCCGATGGGACAGGCCGGCCCCAGCATTTT
-	TRBJ2-3	TRBV6-6	-	CVSIPGAGSTQYF	TGTGTCAGCATCCCGGGGGCTGGCAGTACGCAGTATTTT
-	TRBJ2-7	TRBV18	-	CASSLDTVDNEQYF	TGTGCCAGCTCCCTAGACACTGTCGACAACGAGCAGTACTTC
-	TRBJ1-1	TRBV3-1	many	CASSQAGRNTEAFF	TGTGCCAGCAGCCAAGCGGGACGGAACACTGAAGCTTTCTTT
-	TRBJ2-5	TRBV14	few	CASSQGGSGTQYF	TGTGCCAGCAGCCAAGGAGGTAGCGGGACCCAGTACTTC
-	TRBJ2-3	TRBV7-8	-	CASKPGGLPTDTQYF	TGTGCCAGCAAACCGGGGGGCCTGCCCACAGATACGCAGTATTTT
TRBD1	TRBJ2-2	TRBV2	-	CASGGTGGLYTGELFF	TGTGCCAGCGGCGGGACAGGGGGCTTGTACACCGGGGAGCTGTTTTTT
-	TRBJ2-1	TRBV7-2	few	CASSLGGLWDEQFF	TGTGCCAGCAGCTTAGGTGGACTATGGGATGAGCAGTTCTTC
-	TRBJ2-5	TRBV3-1	few	CASSNTGKETQYF	TGTGCCAGCAGCAATACAGGAAAAGAGACCCAGTACTTC
-	TRBJ1-5	TRBV12-3/TRBV12-4	many	CASSGGQSNQPQHF	TGTGCCAGCAGTGGCGGACAGAGCAATCAGCCCCAGCATTTT
-	TRBJ2-7	TRBV4-1	-	CASSRTTGNHEQYF	TGCGCCAGCAGCCGGACTACAGGGAATCACGAGCAGTACTTC
TRBD1	TRBJ2-7	TRBV5-1	-	CASSKGQGEGEQYF	TGCGCCAGCAGCAAGGGACAGGGAGAAGGCGAGCAGTACTTC
TRBD2	TRBJ2-3	TRBV12-3/TRBV12-4	-	CASSPGLAGSQADTQYF	TGTGCCAGCAGCCCGGGACTAGCGGGAAGTCAAGCTGATACGCAGTATTTT
TRBD1	TRBJ2-7	TRBV29-1	-	CSVRDRGSSYEQYF	TGCAGCGTTAGAGACAGGGGGAGCTCCTACGAGCAGTACTTC
TRBD1	TRBJ2-5	TRBV5-1	few	CASSWRQGAEETQYF	TGCGCCAGCAGCTGGCGACAGGGGGCAGAGGAGACCCAGTACTTC
TRBD2	TRBJ2-4	TRBV15	many	CATSSLPLAGFVLGKNIQYF	TGTGCCACCAGCAGTTTGCCATTAGCGGGCTTTGTGTTGGGCAAAAACATTCAGTACTTC
-	TRBJ2-7	TRBV5-1	-	CASSLVGGGFDEQYF	TGCGCCAGCAGCTTGGTTGGAGGGGGCTTCGACGAGCAGTACTTC
TRBD1	TRBJ1-2	TRBV9	many	CASSPRDSRDGYTF	TGTGCCAGCAGCCCCAGGGACAGCCGAGACGGCTACACCTTC
TRBD1	TRBJ2-7	TRBV7-8	many	CASSHAGTGLYEQYF	TGTGCCAGCAGCCATGCCGGGACAGGCCTCTACGAGCAGTACTTC
TRBD1	TRBJ2-7	TRBV25-1	few	CASSGGGRYEQYF	TGTGCCAGCAGTGGAGGGGGCAGGTACGAGCAGTACTTC
-	TRBJ1-2	TRBV4-1	many	CASSQEGAVTSGYTF	TGCGCCAGCAGCCAAGAGGGTGCGGTAACGAGTGGCTACACCTTC
TRBD2	TRBJ2-1	TRBV5-5	-	CASSPWAGGAYEQFF	TGTGCCAGCAGCCCTTGGGCGGGGGGGGCTTATGAGCAGTTCTTC
-	TRBJ1-2	TRBV5-1	few	CASSLDRPSNYGYTF	TGCGCCAGCAGCTTGGACCGACCGTCCAACTATGGCTACACCTTC
-	TRBJ1-5	TRBV5-6	many	CASSLGLTLAQPQHF	TGTGCCAGCAGCTTGGGGCTGACGCTCGCTCAGCCCCAGCATTTT
TRBD1	TRBJ1-2	TRBV28	many	CASSKGWDRALLDGYTF	TGTGCCAGCAGTAAAGGTTGGGACAGGGCCTTGCTGGATGGCTACACCTTC
-	TRBJ2-1	TRBV5-1	many	CASSLDVPHNEQFF	TGCGCCAGCAGCTTGGATGTGCCTCACAATGAGCAGTTCTTC
-	TRBJ2-5	TRBV7-2	few	CASSLGLTYQETQYF	TGTGCCAGCAGCCTAGGACTAACGTACCAAGAGACCCAGTACTTC
-	TRBJ2-1	TRBV12-3/TRBV12-4	-	CASSSLWDNEQFF	TGTGCCAGCAGCTCCCTGTGGGACAATGAGCAGTTCTTC
-	TRBJ2-7	TRBV5-1	many	CASSSSADYEQYF	TGCGCCAGCAGTTCTAGCGCGGACTACGAGCAGTACTTC
-	TRBJ1-5	TRBV27	-	CASSLSRGHQPQHF	TGTGCCAGCAGCCTATCCAGGGGCCATCAGCCCCAGCATTTT
-	TRBJ2-3	TRBV6-1	few	CASNSIPSTDTQYF	TGTGCCAGCAACTCAATCCCTAGCACAGATACGCAGTATTTT
TRBD2	TRBJ2-3	TRBV7-9	-	CASSRYGGAADTQYF	TGTGCCAGCAGTCGCTACGGGGGGGCCGCAGATACGCAGTATTTT
-	TRBJ2-1	TRBV20-1	many	CSRGSDRYGEQFF	TGCAGCCGCGGAAGTGACCGGTACGGTGAGCAGTTCTTC
-	TRBJ2-1	TRBV5-5	-	CASSLEVNEQFF	TGTGCCAGCAGCTTGGAAGTTAATGAGCAGTTCTTC
-	TRBJ2-3	TRBV7-3	few	CASSKNRESADTQYF	TGTGCCAGCAGCAAAAACAGGGAGTCGGCCGATACGCAGTATTTT
-	TRBJ2-1	TRBV6-2/TRBV6-3	few	CASSPGGASSYNEQFF	TGTGCCAGCAGTCCCGGGGGAGCGAGCTCCTACAATGAGCAGTTCTTC
-	TRBJ2-3	TRBV5-1	many	CASSPGTSDTQYF	TGCGCCAGCAGCCCAGGGACTTCAGATACGCAGTATTTT
-	TRBJ1-1	TRBV12-3/TRBV12-4	-	CASMVRGTEAFF	TGTGCCAGCATGGTCCGGGGCACTGAAGCTTTCTTT
-	TRBJ1-2	TRBV6-1	-	CASRQGGSRVYGYTF	TGTGCCAGCAGGCAAGGGGGATCCCGAGTCTATGGCTACACCTTC
-	TRBJ2-3	TRBV29-1	-	CSATLGYHTDTQYF	TGCAGCGCCACATTAGGATACCACACAGATACGCAGTATTTT
-	TRBJ1-2	TRBV10-3	few	CAISDSGQILRGYTF	TGTGCCATCAGTGACTCCGGACAGATCTTGAGAGGCTACACCTTC
-	TRBJ1-2	TRBV12-3/TRBV12-4	many	CASRLQGGYGYTF	TGTGCCAGCAGATTACAGGGTGGCTATGGCTACACCTTC
-	TRBJ1-2	TRBV20-1	-	CSARFRTAEDF	TGCAGTGCTAGATTCAGGACAGCCGAGGACTTC
TRBD2	TRBJ2-1	TRBV5-1	-	CASSWGTRLAGEKNHNEQFF	TGCGCCAGCAGCTGGGGAACCAGACTAGCGGGGGAGAAGAACCACAATGAGCAGTTCTTC
TRBD1	TRBJ1-4	TRBV5-1	few	CASSLSTGQGEKLFF	TGCGCCAGCAGCTTGTCGACAGGGCAAGGTGAAAAACTGTTTTTT
TRBD1	TRBJ2-1	TRBV7-6	-	CASSLRTGSYEQFF	TGTGCCAGCAGCTTAAGGACAGGGTCATATGAGCAGTTCTTC
-	TRBJ1-1	TRBV20-1	many	CSAKALRTSSVDTEAFF	TGCAGTGCTAAGGCTCTACGTACGTCATCCGTGGACACTGAAGCTTTCTTT